The clone carrying this T cell receptor (beta chain) has a count of ten or more. What it binds is not known. Germline V CDR1 and CDR2: ENHRY, SYGVKD. The ends were cut back, 3 bases at V and 10 bases at J, with 7 bases in the middle. The CDR3 contains 12 residues. The data derive from a study of glioma-infiltrating T cells. Study-level results: Non-neoplastic patients had below-expected tissue-blood divergence, while all gliomas exceeded expectation.

Using RNA template, CDR3s of TCR alpha and beta were amplified with iRepertoire arm-PCR. One-step reverse transcription and amplification started from around 100-400 ng of tissue mRNA or PBMC total RNA. TCRdb fed the multiplex PCR reads into MiXCR, producing one record per CDR3 protein. The sample has around 93,000 distinct CDR3 sequences, 40% seen once. The origin of this receptor is a human donor with low-grade glioma or glioblastoma, undergoing nonglioma brain surgery, or in good health (not recorded which). The chain carries TRBV10-3 and TRBJ1-6, with no clear D. The sequenced sample was glioma tissue, nonneoplastic brain tissue, or PBMCs (not recorded which). The CDR3 loop reads CAISEAESPLHF. DNA of the CDR3: TGTGCCATCAGTGAAGCCGAGTCACCCCTCCACTTT.